This TCR beta chain was captured by sequencing in a study of prognosis after radiotherapy for stage I lung cancer. The CDR3 is 15 amino acids. V lost 2 bases, J lost 3 bases, and 12 bases lay in between. Germline V gene data show CDR1 as SGDLS and CDR2 as YYNGEE. Amplification of TCR beta CDR3 from genomic DNA used two-round multiplex PCR. The first round of PCR was done with primers that matched each TRBV and TRBJ gene. From the multiplex PCR reads, TCRdb called clonotypes with MiXCR, one entry per CDR3 protein. The sample records fewer than 20,000 distinct CDR3 sequences, about a sixth being singletons. This clonotype was detected many times.

The J gene is TRBJ2-1, the V gene TRBV9; D uncertain. Sequences were derived from PBMCs, sampled before or after stereotactic body radiation therapy (not recorded which). This clonotype was sampled from a donor older than 45 with non-small cell lung cancer. The CDR3 sequence: CASSVRDVDYNEQFF. The CDR3 nucleotides read TGTGCCAGCAGCGTTCGAGACGTAGACTACAATGAGCAGTTCTTC.